This TCR beta chain was sequenced during a study of tumor-infiltrating lymphocytes in primary liver carcinoma. The CDR3 runs to 16 residues. With 2 bases removed from V and 1 base from J, the gap between germline ends came to 14 bases. Germline V gene lookup returns CDR1 MDHEN and CDR2 SYDVKM. A primer in the constant region served to generate TCR beta cDNA from 450 to 650 ng of total RNA. Modified slightly, ARM-PCR produced TCR beta libraries over three nested multiplex PCR rounds. Running approximately 10 cycles apiece, the first two PCR rounds relied on TRBV1-TRBV30 forward primers together with a C-beta reverse primer. TCRdb ran MiXCR on the multiplex PCR reads and lists one entry per CDR3 protein. The sample carries approximately 88,000 distinct CDR3 sequences, about 70% recorded once. Unsorted bulk tissue of about 19-31 mg yielded co-extracted RNA and DNA.

The source is a man aged 40-55 years with primary liver carcinoma and hepatitis B virus infection. Sequencing input: tumor-adjacent normal liver tissue. The V call is TRBV28, the J call TRBJ1-1, with D perhaps matching TRBD1 (6 bases). In nucleotides, the CDR3 is TGTGCCAGCAGTTTAGTCCTACAGGGCCCGAACACTGAAGCTTTCTTT. This translates into CASSLVLQGPNTEAFF.